This T cell receptor beta chain comes out of a study of T-cell reconstitution after alpha-beta-depleted transplantation in children. This clonotype was recorded at least ten times. What it binds is unknown. Overall study results and limits: Newly produced T cells mostly accounted for T-cell counts and diversity one year post-transplant. Roughly two months post-transplant, alpha-beta T cells reportedly originated from several hundred graft clones that had expanded.

Using unique molecular identifiers, the investigators prepared the TCRbeta library. TCRdb independently ran MiXCR on the PCR reads; one entry per CDR3 protein. The data contain 400,000 to 550,000 distinct CDR3 sequences, 8% to 11% of them singletons. The V and J ends lost 5 bases and 3 bases respectively, with 16 bases between them. Germline V gene lookup returns CDR1 DFQATT and CDR2 SNEGSKA (reference sequence). The CDR3 loop spans 14 amino acids. The sequence was obtained from a child aged 2-9 years with inherited bone marrow failure, due to receive a stem cell transplant. The sequenced sample was PBMCs, obtained before TCRalphabeta/CD19-depleted stem cell transplant. The chain combines TRBV20-1 with TRBJ1-1; D gene ambiguous. In DNA form, the CDR3 reads TGCAGTGCTTCCCGCCCGGCGGGAGACACTGAAGCTTTCTTT. Amino acid sequence: CSASRPAGDTEAFF.